This TCR beta chain was documented in a study of T-cell reconstitution after alpha-beta-depleted transplantation in children. General observations from the study: The study traced high day-60 TCRbeta diversity in some patients to surviving recipient T cells and thymic progenitors. One year post-transplant, T-cell counts and diversity were largely derived from T cells produced anew. Reportedly, roughly two months post-transplant, alpha-beta T cells arose from several hundred expanded graft clones.

Per the germline V gene, CDR1 is SEHNR and CDR2 is FQNEAQ (reference sequence). The CDR3 extends over 12 amino acids. V lost 6 bases and J 5 bases, leaving 8 bases between the germline ends. TCRbeta library preparation incorporated unique molecular identifiers. A single record per CDR3 protein comes from TCRdb applying MiXCR to the PCR reads. This sample has fewer than 550,000 distinct CDR3 sequences; about a sixth occur once, and the top ten carry 25% to 35%. This clonotype was seen more than once but under ten times. Its antigen is still unknown. The source is a boy under three years old who had a stem cell transplant for Wiskott-Aldrich syndrome, so the T cells may come from the graft donor. This chain uses TRBV7-9 with TRBJ2-1, with TRBD2 as a possible D gene (5 bases). The input for sequencing was PBMCs, mostly from graft donor cells, taken 360 days after TCRalphabeta/CD19-depleted stem cell transplant. The CDR3 is CASSGLHNEQFF. CDR3 sequence (DNA): TGTGCCAGCAGTGGACTCCACAATGAGCAGTTCTTC.